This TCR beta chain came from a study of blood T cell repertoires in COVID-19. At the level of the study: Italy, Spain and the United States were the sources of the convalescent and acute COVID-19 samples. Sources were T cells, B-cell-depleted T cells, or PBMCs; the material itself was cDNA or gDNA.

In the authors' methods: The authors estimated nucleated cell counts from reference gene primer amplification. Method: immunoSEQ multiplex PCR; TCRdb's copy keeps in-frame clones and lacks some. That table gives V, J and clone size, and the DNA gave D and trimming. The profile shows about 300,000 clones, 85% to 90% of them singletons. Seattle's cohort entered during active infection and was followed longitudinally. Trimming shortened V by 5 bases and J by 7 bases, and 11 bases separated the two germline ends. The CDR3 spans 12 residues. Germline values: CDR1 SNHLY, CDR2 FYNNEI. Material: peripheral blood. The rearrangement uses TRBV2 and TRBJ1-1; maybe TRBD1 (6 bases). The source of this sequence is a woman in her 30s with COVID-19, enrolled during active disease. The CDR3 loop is CASSQQGIEAFF. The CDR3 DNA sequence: TGTGCCAGCAGTCAACAGGGTATTGAAGCTTTCTTT.